The entry below describes one T cell receptor (beta chain). These data are taken from a study of blood T cell repertoires in COVID-19. Study-wide background: Sites in the United States, Italy and Spain provided acute and convalescent COVID-19 samples. PBMCs, B-cell-depleted T cells, or T cells provided the cDNA or gDNA that made up the material.

This CDR3 region has 15 residues. Germline-derived CDR1 and CDR2 are SQVTM and ANQGSEA. Trimming pared 4 bases from V and 7 bases from J, leaving 20 bases between. Authors' processing steps: How many nucleated cells were present was estimated from reference gene primer amplification. Some clones are missing from TCRdb's copy, which holds only in-frame ones; the method was immunoSEQ multiplex PCR. That table supplies the V and J calls and clone size; D and trimming were determined from the DNA. The table includes around 300,000 clones, around 85% detected once. This sequence was found in a woman aged 25 to 39 who had recovered from COVID-19. V usage is TRBV29-1 and J usage is TRBJ1-5; perhaps TRBD1 as D (5 bases). The sample taken for sequencing was peripheral blood. CDR3 amino acids: CSVAPDAGPGQPQHF. The CDR3 DNA reads as TGCAGCGTTGCCCCCGATGCAGGGCCCGGGCAGCCCCAGCATTTT.